This TCR beta chain was captured by sequencing in a study of siplizumab effects on memory and regulatory T cells. J gave up 2 bases and V 6 bases, and 10 bases lay outside the gene matches. Per germline, CDR1 SGHTA and CDR2 FQGTGA. This CDR3 has 15 residues. Clones were read by immunoSEQ multiplex PCR, and TCRdb kept only the in-frame ones, dropping some. The data show about 100,000 clones, 85% to 95% seen once. The sequenced material came from non-Treg CD4+ T cells sorted from blood. The receptor's source is a human donor in good health. V is TRBV7-3 and J is TRBJ2-7, with 7 bases fitting TRBD1. The CDR3 is CASSAQPGQPYEQYF. In DNA form, the CDR3 reads TGTGCCAGCAGTGCTCAACCGGGACAGCCCTACGAGCAGTACTTC. The full variable domain, its missing parts supplied by reference TRBV7-3 and TRBJ2-7, is GAGVSQTPSNKVTEKGKYVELRCDPISGHTALYWYRQSLGQGPEFLIYFQGTGAADDSGLPNDRFFAVRPEGSVSTLKIQRTERGDSAVYLCASSAQPGQPYEQYFGPGTRLTVT.